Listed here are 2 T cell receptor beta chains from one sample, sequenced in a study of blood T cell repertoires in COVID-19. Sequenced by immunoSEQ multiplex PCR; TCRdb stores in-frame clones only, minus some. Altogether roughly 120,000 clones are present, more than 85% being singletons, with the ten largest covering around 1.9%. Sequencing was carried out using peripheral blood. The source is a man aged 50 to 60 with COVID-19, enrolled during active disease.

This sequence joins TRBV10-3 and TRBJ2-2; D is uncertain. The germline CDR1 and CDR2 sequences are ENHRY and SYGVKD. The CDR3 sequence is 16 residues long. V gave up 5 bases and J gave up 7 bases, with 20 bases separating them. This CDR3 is CAISSTGSQLYGELFF. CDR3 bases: TGTGCCATCAGTTCTACCGGGTCCCAACTTTACGGGGAGCTGTTTTTT.

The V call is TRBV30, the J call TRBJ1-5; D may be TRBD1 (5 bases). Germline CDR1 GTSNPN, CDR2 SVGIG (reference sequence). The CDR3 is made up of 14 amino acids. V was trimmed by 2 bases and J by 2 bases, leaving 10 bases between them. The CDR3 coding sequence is TGTGCCTGGAGTCCAGGGTCCGGCAATCAGCCCCAGCATTTT. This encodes CAWSPGSGNQPQHF.